These T cell receptor beta chains were read from a single sample in a study of blood T cell repertoires in COVID-19. Sequencing used immunoSEQ multiplex PCR; TCRdb keeps in-frame clones, though not all of them. The repertoire holds roughly 250,000 clones, with around nine tenths as singletons. The sample was peripheral blood. The receptor set was obtained from a man under 40 with acute or convalescent COVID-19. CDR3s include the opening cysteine and the closing phenylalanine or tryptophan. A D gene is named only where the DNA matches it firmly. A row's size may be missing; if present it is once, few, many or a size class.

cdr3_nt	cdr3_aa	d_call	cdr3_length	clone_size	j_call	v_call
TGTGCCAGCAGCTTAGGAGCGGGGTACTATGGCTACACCTTC	CASSLGAGYYGYTF	.	14	few	TRBJ1-2	TRBV7-9
TGTGCCAGCAGTAGAGGACAGAATCAGCCCCAGCATTTT	CASSRGQNQPQHF	.	13	.	TRBJ1-5	TRBV7-2
TGTGCCAGCAGCCCTAACAGTTATAGCAATCAGCCCCAGCATTTT	CASSPNSYSNQPQHF	.	15	.	TRBJ1-5	TRBV7-2
TGTGCCAGCAGCCCATGGACAGGGATTGTATACGAGCAGTACTTC	CASSPWTGIVYEQYF	TRBD1	15	.	TRBJ2-7	TRBV13
TGTGCCAGCAGCCAAGTCGGAGGGGACGGCACCGGGGAGCTGTTTTTT	CASSQVGGDGTGELFF	.	16	.	TRBJ2-2	TRBV14
TGTGCCAGCAGGTCGAGGGAGACCCAGTACTTC	CASRSRETQYF	.	11	.	TRBJ2-5	TRBV28
TGTGCCAGCAGTTGGGGCAGTGGGGTCGGTTCACCCCTCCACTTT	CASSWGSGVGSPLHF	.	15	once	TRBJ1-6	TRBV25-1
TGCGCCAGCAGCCAAGAAGGGGGGACAGGGAAGGACGAGCAGTACTTC	CASSQEGGTGKDEQYF	TRBD1	16	.	TRBJ2-7	TRBV4-1
TGTGCCAGCAGCTTGGACAGGGGACAAGAGACCCAGTACTTC	CASSLDRGQETQYF	TRBD1	14	.	TRBJ2-5	TRBV5-6
TGCGCCAGCAGCCAGGCTTCCGGGACTAGCGGGATTTCCTACGAGCAGTACTTC	CASSQASGTSGISYEQYF	TRBD2	18	.	TRBJ2-7	TRBV4-1
TGTGCCAGCAGCGTAGATTGGACTAGCGGGAGCTCTGGGTACAATGAGCAGTTCTTC	CASSVDWTSGSSGYNEQFF	TRBD2	19	.	TRBJ2-1	TRBV9
TGTGCCTGGGGGACTACGTACTCTGGGGCCAACGTCCTGACTTTC	CAWGTTYSGANVLTF	TRBD2	15	.	TRBJ2-6	TRBV30
TGTGCCAGCAGTACTCCGAACACCGGGGAGCTGTTTTTT	CASSTPNTGELFF	.	13	.	TRBJ2-2	TRBV6-5
TGTGCCAGCAGTGGAGCCGGGAGTTTCAATCAGCCCCAGCATTTT	CASSGAGSFNQPQHF	.	15	.	TRBJ1-5	TRBV6-1
TGCGCCAGCAGTCAATCGTCTAGCGGGAAATACAATGAGCAGTTCTTC	CASSQSSSGKYNEQFF	TRBD2	16	.	TRBJ2-1	TRBV23-1
TGTGCCATCAGTGAGTTGGGACAGGGAAGCTACAATGAGCAGTTCTTC	CAISELGQGSYNEQFF	TRBD1	16	.	TRBJ2-1	TRBV10-3
TGCGCCAGCAGCTTGCTTCTAGCGGGAGAGGGAGAGACCCAGTACTTC	CASSLLLAGEGETQYF	TRBD2	16	.	TRBJ2-5	TRBV5-1
TGTGCCAGCAGTGAATGGACAGGGGCCCCCTACGAGCAGTACTTC	CASSEWTGAPYEQYF	TRBD1	15	.	TRBJ2-7	TRBV6-1
TGTGCCAGCAGCTCTGGGCAGTCTAACTATGGCTACACCTTC	CASSSGQSNYGYTF	.	14	once	TRBJ1-2	TRBV28
TGTGCCAGCAGTTTATGGGCTAGCGGCTACAATGAGCAGTTCTTC	CASSLWASGYNEQFF	TRBD2	15	few	TRBJ2-1	TRBV28
TGCGCCAGCAGCCCGGGACAGGATAGGGAGACCCAGTACTTC	CASSPGQDRETQYF	TRBD1	14	.	TRBJ2-5	TRBV10-2
TGTGCCACGATGACAGGGTACCAAGAGACCCAGTACTTC	CATMTGYQETQYF	TRBD1	13	.	TRBJ2-5	TRBV19
TGCAGCGTTAGGGACACAAACTATGGCTACACCTTC	CSVRDTNYGYTF	.	12	.	TRBJ1-2	TRBV29-1
TGTGCCAGCAGCCACCGGGACAGGGTCGGCCGGGTGGAAAAACTGTTTTTT	CASSHRDRVGRVEKLFF	TRBD1	17	.	TRBJ1-4	TRBV3-1/TRBV3-2
TGTGCCAGCAGTTCCCGGACTAGCGGAAAAGAGACCCAGTACTTC	CASSSRTSGKETQYF	TRBD2	15	.	TRBJ2-5	TRBV6-2/TRBV6-3
TGTGCCAGCACCCGGGACGCCGCGGGAACCCAGTACTTC	CASTRDAAGTQYF	.	13	.	TRBJ2-5	TRBV6-6
TGTGCCAGCAGATATCAGGGGAACTATGGCTACACCTTC	CASRYQGNYGYTF	.	13	.	TRBJ1-2	TRBV6-5
TGTGCCAGCAGCGTAGTCAGCGGGAGTTCCTACAATGAGCAGTTCTTC	CASSVVSGSSYNEQFF	TRBD2	16	.	TRBJ2-1	TRBV9
TGTGCCAGCTCACCAGTGAGACAGGGGGTGGCAGATACGCAGTATTTT	CASSPVRQGVADTQYF	TRBD1	16	.	TRBJ2-3	TRBV18
TGTGCCACCAGTGATTTTGGCGGTGCCCTAAGCACAGATACGCAGTATTTT	CATSDFGGALSTDTQYF	.	17	few	TRBJ2-3	TRBV24-1
TGTGCCAGCAGCCAAAACGGGATACTCACCGGGGAGCTGTTTTTT	CASSQNGILTGELFF	.	15	.	TRBJ2-2	TRBV14
TGTGCCAGCAGTTTAAGTTCAAGCGGGGGCGGGGAGCTGTTTTTT	CASSLSSSGGGELFF	TRBD2	15	.	TRBJ2-2	TRBV28
TGTGCCAGCAGCCAGAGAGGATCTAGTGACGGAGATACGCAGTATTTT	CASSQRGSSDGDTQYF	.	16	.	TRBJ2-3	TRBV3-1/TRBV3-2